This entry describes one T cell receptor (beta chain). Its antigen remains unidentified. Then a second PCR, running roughly 7 to 11 cycles, was carried out with a sample-barcoded 5' primer and a J-beta primer mix. TCRdb reanalysed the 5' RACE reads using MiXCR and keeps one entry per CDR3 protein. The sample lists some 880,000 distinct CDR3 sequences, about 37% occurring once. These data come from a study of blood T cells in healthy people across ages. Peripheral blood samples of approximately 10 milliliters were drawn from each donor. This CDR3 is 13 amino acids long. Germline-derived CDR1 and CDR2 are SQVTM and ANQGSEA. Study-wide results and caveats: A greater number of naive CD4+ cells and higher diversity distinguished long-lived donors from aged donors. The recorded TCR beta diversity per million T cells decreased in a roughly linear manner with age. No one knew whether donors had CMV, which possibly confounded expanded clonotype changes.

This receptor was obtained from a man aged 18 to 29 in good health. The chain joins TRBV29-1 to TRBJ2-5; 9 bases line up with TRBD1. The J call may be wrong; the DNA end is better matched by TRBJ2-7. Sequenced input: blood. In DNA, the CDR3 is TGCAGTGCAGGCGGGACAGGGTTAGGCGAGCAGTACTTC. This translates into CSAGGTGLGEQYF.